This T cell receptor (beta chain) comes out of a study of blood T cell repertoires in COVID-19. Study in general: Acute and convalescent COVID-19 specimens originated in the United States, Italy and Spain.

Data came from immunoSEQ multiplex PCR; TCRdb stores just in-frame clones and leaves some out. There are about 53,000 clones in the sample; 80% to 90% occur only once, and around 2.7% lies in the top ten. The CDR3 covers 15 residues. The V gene end was trimmed by 0 bases and the J gene end by 5 bases; junction bases not matched to a gene: 5. The germline gives CDR1 MNHNS, CDR2 SASEGT. The TCR was taken from a man older than 75 with acute or convalescent COVID-19. V usage is TRBV6-1 and J usage is TRBJ1-2; 8 bases agree with TRBD1. Material: peripheral blood. The CDR3 DNA follows: TGTGCCAGCAGTGAAGCCGGAAGGACAGGGTATGGCTACACCTTC. Its protein product is CASSEAGRTGYGYTF.